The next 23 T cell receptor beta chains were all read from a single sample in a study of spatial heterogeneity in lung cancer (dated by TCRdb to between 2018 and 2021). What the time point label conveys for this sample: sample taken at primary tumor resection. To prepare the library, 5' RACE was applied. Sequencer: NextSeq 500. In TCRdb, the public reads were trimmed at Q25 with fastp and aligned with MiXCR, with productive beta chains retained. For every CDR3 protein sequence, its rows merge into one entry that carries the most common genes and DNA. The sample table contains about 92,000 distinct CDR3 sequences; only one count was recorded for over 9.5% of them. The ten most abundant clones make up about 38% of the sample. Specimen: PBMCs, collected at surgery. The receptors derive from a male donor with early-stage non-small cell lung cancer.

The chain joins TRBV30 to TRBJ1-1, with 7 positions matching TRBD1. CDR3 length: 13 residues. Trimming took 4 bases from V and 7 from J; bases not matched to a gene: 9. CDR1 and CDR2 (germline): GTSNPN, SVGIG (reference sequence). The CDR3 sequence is CAWTKGGEGEAFF. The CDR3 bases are TGTGCCTGGACTAAAGGGGGCGAGGGTGAAGCTTTCTTT.

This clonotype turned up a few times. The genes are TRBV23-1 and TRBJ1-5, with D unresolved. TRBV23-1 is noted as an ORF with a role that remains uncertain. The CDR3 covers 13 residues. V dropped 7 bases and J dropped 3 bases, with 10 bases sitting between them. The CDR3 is CASTQNDNQPQHF. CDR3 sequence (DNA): TGCGCCAGCACCCAAAATGACAATCAGCCCCAGCATTTT.

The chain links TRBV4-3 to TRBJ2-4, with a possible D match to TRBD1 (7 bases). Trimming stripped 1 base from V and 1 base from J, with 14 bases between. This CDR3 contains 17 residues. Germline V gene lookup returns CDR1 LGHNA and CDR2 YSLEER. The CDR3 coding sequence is TGCGCCAGCAGCCAAGCAATCAGGGGGGCGGCCAAAAACATTCAGTACTTC. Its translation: CASSQAIRGAAKNIQYF.

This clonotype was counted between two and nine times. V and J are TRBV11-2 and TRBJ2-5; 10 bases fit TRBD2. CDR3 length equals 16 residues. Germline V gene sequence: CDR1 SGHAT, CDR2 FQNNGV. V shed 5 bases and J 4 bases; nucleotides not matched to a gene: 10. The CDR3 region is CASSLRTSGGGETQYF. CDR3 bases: TGTGCCAGCAGCCTCCGGACTAGCGGAGGTGGAGAGACCCAGTACTTC. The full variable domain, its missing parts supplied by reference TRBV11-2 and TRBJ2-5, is EAGVAQSPRYKIIEKRQSVAFWCNPISGHATLYWYQQILGQGPKLLIQFQNNGVVDDSQLPKDRFSAERLKGVDSTLKIQPAKLEDSAVYLCASSLRTSGGGETQYFGPGTRLLVL.

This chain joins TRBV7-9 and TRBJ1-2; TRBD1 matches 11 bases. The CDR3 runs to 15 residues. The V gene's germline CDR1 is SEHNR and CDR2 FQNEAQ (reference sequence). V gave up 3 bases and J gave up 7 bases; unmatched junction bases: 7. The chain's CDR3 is CASSLLDRGLSGYTF. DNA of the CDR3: TGTGCCAGCAGCTTGCTGGACAGGGGGCTCAGTGGCTACACCTTC.

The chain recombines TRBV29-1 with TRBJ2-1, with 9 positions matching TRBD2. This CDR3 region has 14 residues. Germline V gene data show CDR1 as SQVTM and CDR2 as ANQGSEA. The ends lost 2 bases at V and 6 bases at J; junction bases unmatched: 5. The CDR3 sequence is CSVELPSGVNEQFF. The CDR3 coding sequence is TGCAGCGTTGAACTACCTAGCGGGGTCAATGAGCAGTTCTTC.

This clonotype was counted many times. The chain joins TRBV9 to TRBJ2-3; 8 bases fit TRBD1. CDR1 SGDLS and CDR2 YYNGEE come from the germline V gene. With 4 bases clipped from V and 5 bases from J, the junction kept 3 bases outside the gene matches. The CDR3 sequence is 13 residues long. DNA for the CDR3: TGTGCCAGCAGCAAAGACAGGGGAGATACGCAGTATTTT. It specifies CASSKDRGDTQYF.

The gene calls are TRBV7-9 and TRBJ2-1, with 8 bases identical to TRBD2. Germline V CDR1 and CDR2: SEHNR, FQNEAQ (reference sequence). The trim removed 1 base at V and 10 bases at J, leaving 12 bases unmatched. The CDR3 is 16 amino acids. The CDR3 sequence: CASSLGLAGHSGEQFF. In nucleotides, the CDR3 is TGTGCCAGCAGCTTAGGGCTAGCGGGCCACTCGGGGGAGCAGTTCTTC. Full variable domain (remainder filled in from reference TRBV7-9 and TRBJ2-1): DTGVSQNPRHKITKRGQNVTFRCDPISEHNRLYWYRQTLGQGPEFLTYFQNEAQLEKSRLLSDRFSAERPKGSFSTLEIQRTEQGDSAMYLCASSLGLAGHSGEQFFGPGTRLTVL.

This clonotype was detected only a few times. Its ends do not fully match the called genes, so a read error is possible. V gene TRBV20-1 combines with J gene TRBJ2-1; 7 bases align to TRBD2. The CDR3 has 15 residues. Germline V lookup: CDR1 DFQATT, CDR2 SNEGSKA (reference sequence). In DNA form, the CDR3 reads TGCAGTGCTAGGATGATTGCGGGAGCCTACAATGAGCAGCTCTTC. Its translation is CSARMIAGAYNEQLF.

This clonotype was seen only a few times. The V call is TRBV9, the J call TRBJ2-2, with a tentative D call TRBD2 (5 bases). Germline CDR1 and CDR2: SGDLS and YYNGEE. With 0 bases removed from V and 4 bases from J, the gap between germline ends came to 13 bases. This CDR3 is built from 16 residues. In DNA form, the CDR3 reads TGTGCCAGCAGCGTAGCTACGGGATCAGCCACCGGGGAGCTGTTTTTT. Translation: CASSVATGSATGELFF.

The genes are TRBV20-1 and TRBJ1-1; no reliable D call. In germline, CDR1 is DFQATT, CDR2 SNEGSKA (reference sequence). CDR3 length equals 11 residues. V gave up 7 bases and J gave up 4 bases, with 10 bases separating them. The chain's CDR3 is CSVRVATEAFF. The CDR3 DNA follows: TGCAGTGTCCGGGTGGCCACTGAAGCTTTCTTT.

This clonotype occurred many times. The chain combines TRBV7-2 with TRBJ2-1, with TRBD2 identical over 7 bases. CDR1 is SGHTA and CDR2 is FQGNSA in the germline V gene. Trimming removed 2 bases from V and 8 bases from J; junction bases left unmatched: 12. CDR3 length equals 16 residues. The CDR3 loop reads CASSLYPGGEGHEQFF. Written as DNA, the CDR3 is TGTGCCAGCAGCTTATACCCCGGCGGGGAGGGCCATGAGCAGTTCTTC.

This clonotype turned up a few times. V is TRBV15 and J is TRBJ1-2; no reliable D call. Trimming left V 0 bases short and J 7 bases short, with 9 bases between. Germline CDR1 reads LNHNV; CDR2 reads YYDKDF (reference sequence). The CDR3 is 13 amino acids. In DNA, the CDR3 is TGTGCCACCAGCAGAGATCCAACTGCTGGCTACACCTTC. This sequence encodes CATSRDPTAGYTF.

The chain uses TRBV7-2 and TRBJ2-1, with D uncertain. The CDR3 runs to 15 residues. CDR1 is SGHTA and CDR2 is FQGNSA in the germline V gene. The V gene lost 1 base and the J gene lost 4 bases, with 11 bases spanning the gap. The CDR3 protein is CASSLEQSKYNEQFF. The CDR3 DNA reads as TGTGCCAGCAGCTTAGAACAGAGCAAATACAATGAGCAGTTCTTC. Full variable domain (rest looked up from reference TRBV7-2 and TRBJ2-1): GAGVSQSPSNKVTEKGKDVELRCDPISGHTALYWYRQSLGQGLEFLIYFQGNSAPDKSGLPSDRFSAERTGGSVSTLTIQRTQQEDSAVYLCASSLEQSKYNEQFFGPGTRLTVL.

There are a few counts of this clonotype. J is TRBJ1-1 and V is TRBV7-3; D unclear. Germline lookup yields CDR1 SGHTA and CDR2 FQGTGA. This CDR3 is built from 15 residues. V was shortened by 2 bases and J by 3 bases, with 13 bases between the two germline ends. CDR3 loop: CASSLAPGADTEAFF. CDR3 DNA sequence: TGTGCCAGCAGCTTAGCTCCAGGCGCAGACACTGAAGCTTTCTTT.

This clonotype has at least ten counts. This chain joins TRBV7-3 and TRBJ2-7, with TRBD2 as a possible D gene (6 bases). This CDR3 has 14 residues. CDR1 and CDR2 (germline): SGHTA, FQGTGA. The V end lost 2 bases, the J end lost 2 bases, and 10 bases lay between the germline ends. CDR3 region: CASSLLSGPYEQYF. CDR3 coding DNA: TGTGCCAGCAGCTTACTTAGCGGACCCTACGAGCAGTACTTC.

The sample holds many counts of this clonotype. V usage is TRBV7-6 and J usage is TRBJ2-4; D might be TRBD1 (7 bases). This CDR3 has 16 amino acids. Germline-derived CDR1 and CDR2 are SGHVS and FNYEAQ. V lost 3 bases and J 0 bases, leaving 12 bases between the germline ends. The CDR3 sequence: CASSLEGAPAKNIQYF. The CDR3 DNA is TGTGCCAGCAGCTTGGAGGGGGCCCCAGCCAAAAACATTCAGTACTTC.

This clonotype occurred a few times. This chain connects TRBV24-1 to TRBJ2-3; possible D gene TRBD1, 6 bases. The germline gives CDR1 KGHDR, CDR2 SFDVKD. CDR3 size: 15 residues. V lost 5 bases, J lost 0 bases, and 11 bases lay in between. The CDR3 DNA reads TGTGCCACCAGTGTTGTCAGGGGAAGCACAGATACGCAGTATTTT. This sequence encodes CATSVVRGSTDTQYF.

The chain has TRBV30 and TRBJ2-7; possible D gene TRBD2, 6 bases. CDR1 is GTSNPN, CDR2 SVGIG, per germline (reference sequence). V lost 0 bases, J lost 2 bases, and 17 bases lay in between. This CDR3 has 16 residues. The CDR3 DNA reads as TGTGCCTGGAGTGTCGGGCTTGGTAGACTAGCCTACGAGCAGTACTTC. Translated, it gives CAWSVGLGRLAYEQYF.

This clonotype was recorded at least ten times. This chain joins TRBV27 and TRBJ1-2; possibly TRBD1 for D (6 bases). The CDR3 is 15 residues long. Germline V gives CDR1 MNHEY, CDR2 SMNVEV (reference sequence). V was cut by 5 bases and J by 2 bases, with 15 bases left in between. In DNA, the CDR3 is TGTGCCAGCAGTCCGACCCCGACAGGAAACTATGGCTACACCTTC. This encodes CASSPTPTGNYGYTF.

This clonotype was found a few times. CDR3 bases: TGCGCCAGCAGCGACCCGACCGGACAGGTGTTTAACGAGCAGTACTTC. Encoded protein: CASSDPTGQVFNEQYF. This chain connects TRBV5-1 to TRBJ2-7; 7 bases fit TRBD1. CDR1 and CDR2 from the germline V gene are SGHRS and YFSETQ. The junction had 15 bases not matched to a gene; V was cut back by 4 bases and J by 5 bases. The CDR3 loop spans 16 amino acids.

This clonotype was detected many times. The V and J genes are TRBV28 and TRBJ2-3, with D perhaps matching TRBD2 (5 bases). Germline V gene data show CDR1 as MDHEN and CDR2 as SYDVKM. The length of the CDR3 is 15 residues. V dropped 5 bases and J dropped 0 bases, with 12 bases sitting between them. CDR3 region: CASSPPGGSTDTQYF. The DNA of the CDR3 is TGTGCCAGCAGTCCTCCCGGAGGCAGCACAGATACGCAGTATTTT.

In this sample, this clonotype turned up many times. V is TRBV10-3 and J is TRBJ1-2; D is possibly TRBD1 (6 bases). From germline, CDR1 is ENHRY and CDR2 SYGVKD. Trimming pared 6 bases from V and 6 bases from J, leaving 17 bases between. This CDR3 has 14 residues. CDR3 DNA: TGTGCCATCAGGGCGGACAGTGGGCGGCATGGCTACACCTTC. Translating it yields CAIRADSGRHGYTF.